What follows is one T cell receptor beta chain and its context. Its specific antigen is unknown. Base qualities were left out, and no much larger clone turns up one base away. The data derive from a study of cytotoxic CD8 clonotypes in ibrutinib-treated CLL (dated by TCRdb to the early 2020s). Describing the broader study: The cohort was composed of ten to eleven relapsed/refractory and about 15 treatment-naive patients; IGHV unmutated status was identified in about 17 patients. Cryopreserved peripheral blood mononuclear cells were obtained prior to treatment, at the time of response, and at either disease progression or sustained remission. All remission and progressive disease samples were collected while patients were still receiving ibrutinib. Response samples were taken after a median of approximately a year on treatment, ranging from roughly 6 to 36 months. Responses were partial in some 24 patients and complete in 2; after median around 72 months follow-up, about 14 stayed in remission and roughly twelve progressed. Of the approximately 94 people in the trial, some 28 had longitudinal samples available. On average, each sample yielded around 230,000 productive templates and tens of thousands of productive rearrangements. General conclusions and limits of the study: Clonality increased at ibrutinib response, stayed stable in sustained remission, and fell back toward baseline at progression. Sampling times were not matched between sustained-remission and progressing patients, and lymph node repertoires were not studied. Public clonotypes were found to be uncommon and were observed to contract or remain stable during treatment; the increase in clonality was shown to reflect expansion of private clonotypes at ibrutinib response. Baseline clonality exceeded that of age-matched healthy donors and correlated strongly with circulating CD8+ T-cell counts.

For TCR beta library preparation, approximately 2.2 micrograms of genomic DNA were isolated from cryopreserved PBMCs. High-throughput TCR beta sequencing was performed on longitudinal blood samples from CLL patients receiving ibrutinib monotherapy. The patients took part in an open-label, single-center phase 2 trial of ibrutinib monotherapy. The CDR1 and CDR2 encoded by the germline V gene are SNHLY and FYNNEI. The germline V end is reduced by 6 bases and the J end by 3 bases; junction bases left unmatched: 5. The CDR3, from cysteine to phenylalanine, totals 14 residues. Just the 42-base CDR3 DNA is kept, in frame starting at base 1. The goal of deep resolution MiSeq sequencing was a depth between 1 in 1 million and 1 in 200,000 T cells, and coverage averaged 10x per clonotype. TCR beta libraries were generated with the immunoSEQ hsTCRB Kit. The paper's data handling went like this. ImmunoSEQ Data Assistant and ImmunoSEQ Analyzer were used for data analysis, and V, D and J genes were assigned according to IMGT definitions. Clonality, which ranges from 0 to 1, was calculated by subtracting the normalized Shannon entropy of productive rearrangement frequencies from one. Only overrepresented clonotypes making up at least 0.05% of each patient's repertoire were included in the public clonotype analysis. Repertoires from some 13 age-matched healthy donors in immuneACCESS were used as clonality controls. What TCRdb holds here is the immuneACCESS table cut down to in-frame rearrangements. Part of the clones is not present; checked against another copy, under half of the missing clones reflect an unresolved V gene, and the others are unexplained. The V and J calls and the clone size are those of that table, but D and trimming were determined from the DNA. Across this sample there are under 150,000 clones, with around 81% seen only once. Roughly 7.6% of the sample lies in the top ten.

Material: PBMCs, obtained after 36 months of ibrutinib treatment. Here the chain combines TRBV2 and TRBJ2-1, with 7 bases aligning to TRBD1. This receptor was obtained from a human donor with chronic lymphocytic leukemia. The CDR3 here reads CASRETGRYNEQFF. The nucleotide sequence reads as follows: TGTGCCAGCAGGGAGACAGGGCGCTACAATGAGCAGTTCTTC.